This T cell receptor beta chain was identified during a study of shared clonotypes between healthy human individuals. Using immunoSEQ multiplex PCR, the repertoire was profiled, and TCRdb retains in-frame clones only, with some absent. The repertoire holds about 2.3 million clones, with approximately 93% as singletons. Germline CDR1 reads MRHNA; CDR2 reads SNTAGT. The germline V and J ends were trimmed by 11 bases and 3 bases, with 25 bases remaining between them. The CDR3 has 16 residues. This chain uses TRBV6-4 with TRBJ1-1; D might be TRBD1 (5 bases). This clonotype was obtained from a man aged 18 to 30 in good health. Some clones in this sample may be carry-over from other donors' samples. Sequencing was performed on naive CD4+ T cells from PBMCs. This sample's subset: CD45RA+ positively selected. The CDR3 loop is CALRVPSSLADTEAFF. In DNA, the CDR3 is TGTGCCCTCAGGGTCCCCTCTTCGCTAGCGGACACTGAAGCTTTCTTT.